This TCR beta chain was recorded in a study of CD8 T cells in ankylosing spondylitis. Making the TCR beta libraries involved quantitative 5'-RACE with molecular barcodes. MiXCR, applied by TCRdb to the 5' RACE reads, yields one record per CDR3 protein. In the table there are 150,000 to 200,000 distinct CDR3 sequences, around 10% of which are singletons. This clonotype was seen ten or more times. Its cognate antigen is unknown. Notes on the study in general: What appeared characteristic of ankylosing spondylitis blood was a TCR beta motif of fewer than ten highly homologous variants. Relatively rare in peripheral blood, disease-linked clones were also CD8+. The authors reported significant enrichment of disease-linked clones in matched ankylosing spondylitis synovial fluid.

In germline, CDR1 is DFQATT, CDR2 SNEGSKA (reference sequence). V lost 1 base to trimming and J lost 7 bases, with 23 bases between them. This CDR3 has 16 residues. Sequencing used blood, either unsorted or a sorted T cell fraction (not recorded which). The chain combines TRBV20-1 with TRBJ2-7, with D perhaps given as TRBD1 or TRBD2 (5 bases each). The receptor was isolated from a male donor with ankylosing spondylitis or in good health (not recorded which). DNA for the CDR3: TGCAGTGCTAGAGGGGCAGGGACCCCCCACCCTTATGAGCAGTACTTC. The encoded protein is CSARGAGTPHPYEQYF.